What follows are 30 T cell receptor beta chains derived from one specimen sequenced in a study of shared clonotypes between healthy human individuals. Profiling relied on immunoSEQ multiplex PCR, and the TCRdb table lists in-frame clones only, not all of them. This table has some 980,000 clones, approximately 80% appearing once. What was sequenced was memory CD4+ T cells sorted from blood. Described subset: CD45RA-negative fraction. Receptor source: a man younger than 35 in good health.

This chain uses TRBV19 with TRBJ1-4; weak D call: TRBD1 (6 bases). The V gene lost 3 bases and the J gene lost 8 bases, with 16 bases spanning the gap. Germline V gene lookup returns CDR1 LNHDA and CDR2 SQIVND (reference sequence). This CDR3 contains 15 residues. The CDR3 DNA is TGTGCCAGTAGTATTGGACAGCCTACAAGGGAAAAACTGTTTTTT. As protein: CASSIGQPTREKLFF. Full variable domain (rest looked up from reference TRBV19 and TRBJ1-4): DGGITQSPKYLFRKEGQNVTLSCEQNLNHDAMYWYRQDPGQGLRLIYYSQIVNDFQKGDIAEGYSVSREKKESFPLTVTSAQKNPTAFYLCASSIGQPTREKLFFGSGTQLSVL.

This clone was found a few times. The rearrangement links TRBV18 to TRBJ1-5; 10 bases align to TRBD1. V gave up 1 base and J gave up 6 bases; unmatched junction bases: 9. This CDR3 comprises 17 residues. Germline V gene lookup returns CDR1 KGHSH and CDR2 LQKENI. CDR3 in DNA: TGTGCCAGCTCACCACAATCGACAGGGGGCCTCGGTCAGCCCCAGCATTTT. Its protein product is CASSPQSTGGLGQPQHF.

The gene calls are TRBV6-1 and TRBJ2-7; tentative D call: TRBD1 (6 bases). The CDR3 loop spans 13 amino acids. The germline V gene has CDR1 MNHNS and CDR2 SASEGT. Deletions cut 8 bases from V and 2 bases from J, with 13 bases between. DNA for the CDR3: TGTGCCAGCGGGAAACAGGGTACCTACGAGCAGTACTTC. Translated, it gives CASGKQGTYEQYF.

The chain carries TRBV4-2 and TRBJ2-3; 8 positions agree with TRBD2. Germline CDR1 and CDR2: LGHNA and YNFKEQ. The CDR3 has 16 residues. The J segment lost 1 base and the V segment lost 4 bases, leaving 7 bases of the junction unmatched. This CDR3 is CASSLRLAPGTDTQYF. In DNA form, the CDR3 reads TGTGCCAGCAGCCTTCGACTAGCGCCAGGCACAGATACGCAGTATTTT.

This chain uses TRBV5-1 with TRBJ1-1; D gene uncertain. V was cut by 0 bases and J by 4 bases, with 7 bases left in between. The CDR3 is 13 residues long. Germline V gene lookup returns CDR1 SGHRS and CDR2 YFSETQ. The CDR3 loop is CASSLGAPTEAFF. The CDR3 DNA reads TGCGCCAGCAGCTTGGGGGCCCCCACTGAAGCTTTCTTT.

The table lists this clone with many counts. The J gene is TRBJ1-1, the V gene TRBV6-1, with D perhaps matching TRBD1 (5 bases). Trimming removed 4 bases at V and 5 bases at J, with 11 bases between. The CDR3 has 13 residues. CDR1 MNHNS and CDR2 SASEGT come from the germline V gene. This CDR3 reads CASSVDEGTEAFF. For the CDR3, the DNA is TGTGCCAGCAGTGTAGACGAGGGGACTGAAGCTTTCTTT.

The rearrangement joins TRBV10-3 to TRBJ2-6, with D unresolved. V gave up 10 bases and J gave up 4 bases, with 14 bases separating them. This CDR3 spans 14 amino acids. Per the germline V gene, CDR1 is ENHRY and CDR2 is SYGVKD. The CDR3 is CATSGDGGANVLTF. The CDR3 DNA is TGTGCCACTTCGGGCGATGGAGGGGCCAACGTCCTGACTTTC.

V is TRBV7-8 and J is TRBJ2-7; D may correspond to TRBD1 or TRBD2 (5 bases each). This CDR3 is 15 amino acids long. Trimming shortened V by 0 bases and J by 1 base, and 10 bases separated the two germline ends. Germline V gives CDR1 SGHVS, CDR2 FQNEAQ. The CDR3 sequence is CASSLAGVQSYEQYF. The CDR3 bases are TGTGCCAGCAGCTTAGCGGGGGTCCAGTCCTACGAGCAGTACTTC.

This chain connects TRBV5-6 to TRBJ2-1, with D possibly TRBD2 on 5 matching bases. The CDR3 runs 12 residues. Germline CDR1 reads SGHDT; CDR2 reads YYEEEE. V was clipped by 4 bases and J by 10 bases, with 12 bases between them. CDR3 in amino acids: CASSPVSGEQFF. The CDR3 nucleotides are TGTGCCAGCAGCCCTGTTTCGGGGGAGCAGTTCTTC.

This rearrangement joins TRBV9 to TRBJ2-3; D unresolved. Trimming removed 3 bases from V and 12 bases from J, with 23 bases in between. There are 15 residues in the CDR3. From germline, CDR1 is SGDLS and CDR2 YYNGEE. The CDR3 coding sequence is TGTGCCAGCAGCGCTGACCCTAACGCGGTCCTCAAACAGTATTTT. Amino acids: CASSADPNAVLKQYF.

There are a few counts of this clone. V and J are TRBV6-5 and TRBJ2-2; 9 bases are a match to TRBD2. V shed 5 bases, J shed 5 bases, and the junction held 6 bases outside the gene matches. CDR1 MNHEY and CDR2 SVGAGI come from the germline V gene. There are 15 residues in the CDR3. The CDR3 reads CASSVSGSGTGELFF. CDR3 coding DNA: TGTGCCAGCAGTGTTAGCGGGAGTGGGACCGGGGAGCTGTTTTTT.

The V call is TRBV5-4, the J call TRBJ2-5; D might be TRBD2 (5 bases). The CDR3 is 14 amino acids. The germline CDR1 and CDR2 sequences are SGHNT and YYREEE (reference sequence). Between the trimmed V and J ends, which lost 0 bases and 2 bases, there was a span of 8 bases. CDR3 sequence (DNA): TGTGCCAGCAGCTTGGGGACTCATCAAGAGACCCAGTACTTC. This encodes CASSLGTHQETQYF.

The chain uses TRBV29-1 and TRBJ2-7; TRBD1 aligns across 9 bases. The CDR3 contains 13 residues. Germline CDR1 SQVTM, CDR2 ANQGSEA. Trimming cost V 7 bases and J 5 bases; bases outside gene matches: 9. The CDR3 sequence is CSGVGTGTNEQYF. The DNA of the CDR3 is TGCAGCGGTGTTGGGACAGGGACCAACGAGCAGTACTTC.

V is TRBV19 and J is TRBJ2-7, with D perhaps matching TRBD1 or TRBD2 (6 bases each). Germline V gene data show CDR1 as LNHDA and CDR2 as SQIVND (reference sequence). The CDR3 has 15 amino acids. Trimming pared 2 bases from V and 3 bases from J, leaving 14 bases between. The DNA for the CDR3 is TGTGCCAGTAGTATATCGGGGGCGGCTAGCTACGAGCAGTACTTC. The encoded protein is CASSISGAASYEQYF.

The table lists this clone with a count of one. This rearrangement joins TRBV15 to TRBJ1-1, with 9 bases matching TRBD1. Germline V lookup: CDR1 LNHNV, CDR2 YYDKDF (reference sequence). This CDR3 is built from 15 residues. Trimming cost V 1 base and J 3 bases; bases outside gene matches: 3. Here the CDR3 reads CATSRGQGEDTEAFF. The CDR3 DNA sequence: TGTGCCACCAGCAGAGGACAGGGGGAAGACACTGAAGCTTTCTTT.

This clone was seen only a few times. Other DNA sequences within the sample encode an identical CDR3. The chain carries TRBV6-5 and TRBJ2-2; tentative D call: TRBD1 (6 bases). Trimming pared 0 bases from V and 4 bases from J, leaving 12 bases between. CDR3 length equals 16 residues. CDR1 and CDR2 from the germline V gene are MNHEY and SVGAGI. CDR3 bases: TGTGCCAGCAGTTACTCATCAGGGGCGGGCACCGGGGAGCTGTTTTTT. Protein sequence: CASSYSSGAGTGELFF.

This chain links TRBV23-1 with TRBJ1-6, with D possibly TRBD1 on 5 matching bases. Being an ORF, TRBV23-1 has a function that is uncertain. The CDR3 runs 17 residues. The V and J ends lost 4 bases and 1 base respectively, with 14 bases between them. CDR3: CASSPGGWVSYNSPLHF. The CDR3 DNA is TGCGCCAGCAGTCCCGGGGGGTGGGTGTCCTATAATTCACCCCTCCACTTT.

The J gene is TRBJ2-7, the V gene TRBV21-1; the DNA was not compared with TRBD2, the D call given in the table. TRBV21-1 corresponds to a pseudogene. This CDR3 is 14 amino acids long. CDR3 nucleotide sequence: TGTGCCAGCAGCGATCGTGGAGGGATCTACGAGCAGTACTTC. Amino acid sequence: CASSDRGGIYEQYF.

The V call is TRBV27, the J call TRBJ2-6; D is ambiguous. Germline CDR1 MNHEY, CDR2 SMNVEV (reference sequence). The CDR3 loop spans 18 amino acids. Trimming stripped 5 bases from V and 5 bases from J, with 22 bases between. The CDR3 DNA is TGTGCCAGCAGTGACATTATCTGGCTACAAAGTCGGGCCAACGTCCTGACTTTC. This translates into CASSDIIWLQSRANVLTF.

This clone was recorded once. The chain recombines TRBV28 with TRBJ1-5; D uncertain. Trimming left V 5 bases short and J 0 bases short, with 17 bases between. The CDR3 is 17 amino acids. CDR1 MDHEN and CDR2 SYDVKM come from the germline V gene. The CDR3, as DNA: TGTGCCAGCAGTCCCGTTGAGGGCCTGTATAGCAATCAGCCCCAGCATTTT. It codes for CASSPVEGLYSNQPQHF.

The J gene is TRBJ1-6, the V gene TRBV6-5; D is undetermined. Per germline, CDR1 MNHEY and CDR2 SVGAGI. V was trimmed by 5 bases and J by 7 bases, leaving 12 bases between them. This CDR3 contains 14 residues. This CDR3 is CASSPDLGNSPLHF. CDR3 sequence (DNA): TGTGCCAGCAGTCCGGACCTAGGGAATTCACCCCTCCACTTT.

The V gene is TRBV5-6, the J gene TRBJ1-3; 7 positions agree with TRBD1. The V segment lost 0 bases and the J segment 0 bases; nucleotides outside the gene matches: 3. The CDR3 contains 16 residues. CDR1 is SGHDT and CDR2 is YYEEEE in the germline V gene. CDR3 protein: CASSLEGGLSGNTIYF. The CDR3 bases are TGTGCCAGCAGCTTGGAAGGGGGCCTCTCTGGAAACACCATATATTTT.

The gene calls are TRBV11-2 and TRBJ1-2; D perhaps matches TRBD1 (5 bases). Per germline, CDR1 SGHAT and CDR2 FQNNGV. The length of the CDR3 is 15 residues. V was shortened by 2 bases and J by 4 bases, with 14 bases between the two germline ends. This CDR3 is CASSLTGTAGYGYTF. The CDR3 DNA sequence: TGTGCCAGCAGCTTAACCGGGACGGCGGGCTATGGCTACACCTTC.

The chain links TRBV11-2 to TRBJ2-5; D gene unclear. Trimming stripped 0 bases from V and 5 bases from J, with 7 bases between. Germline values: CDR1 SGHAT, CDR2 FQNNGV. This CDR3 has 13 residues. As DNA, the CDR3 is TGTGCCAGCAGCTTAGAATCCGGGGAGACCCAGTACTTC. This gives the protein CASSLESGETQYF.

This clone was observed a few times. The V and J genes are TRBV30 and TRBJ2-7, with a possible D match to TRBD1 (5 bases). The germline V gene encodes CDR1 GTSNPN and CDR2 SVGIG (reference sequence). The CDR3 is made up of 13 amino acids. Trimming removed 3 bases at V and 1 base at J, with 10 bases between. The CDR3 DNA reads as TGTGCCTGGAGAAGGGGAAAGTCCTACGAGCAGTACTTC. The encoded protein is CAWRRGKSYEQYF. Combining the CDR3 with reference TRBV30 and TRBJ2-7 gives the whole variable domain SQTIHQWPATLVQPVGSPLSLECTVEGTSNPNLYWYRQAAGRGLQLLFYSVGIGQISSEVPQNLSASRPQDRQFILSSKKLLLSDSGFYLCAWRRGKSYEQYFGPGTRLTVT.

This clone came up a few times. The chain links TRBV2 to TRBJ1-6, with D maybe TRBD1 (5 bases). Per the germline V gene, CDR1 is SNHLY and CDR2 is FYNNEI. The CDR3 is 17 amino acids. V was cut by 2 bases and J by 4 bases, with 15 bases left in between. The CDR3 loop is CASSEFAGTGYNSPLHF. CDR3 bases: TGTGCCAGCAGTGAATTTGCAGGGACTGGGTATAATTCACCCCTCCACTTT.

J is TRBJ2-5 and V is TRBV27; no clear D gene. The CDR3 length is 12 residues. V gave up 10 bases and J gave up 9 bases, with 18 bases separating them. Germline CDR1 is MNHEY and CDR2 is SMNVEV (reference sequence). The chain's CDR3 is CATAAVLGPQYF. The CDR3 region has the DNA TGTGCCACGGCGGCAGTCCTCGGGCCCCAGTACTTC.

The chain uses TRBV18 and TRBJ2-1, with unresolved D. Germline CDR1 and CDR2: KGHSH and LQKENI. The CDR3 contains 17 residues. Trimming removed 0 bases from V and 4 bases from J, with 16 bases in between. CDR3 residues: CASSPPAKRLSYNEQFF. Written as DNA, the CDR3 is TGTGCCAGCTCACCACCGGCGAAGCGCCTCTCATACAATGAGCAGTTCTTC.

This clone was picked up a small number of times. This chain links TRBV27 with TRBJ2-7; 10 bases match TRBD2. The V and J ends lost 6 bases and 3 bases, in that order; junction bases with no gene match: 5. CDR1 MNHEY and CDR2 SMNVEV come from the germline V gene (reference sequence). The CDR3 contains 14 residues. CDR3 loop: CASSLGLASYEQYF. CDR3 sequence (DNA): TGTGCCAGCAGCTTGGGACTAGCGAGCTACGAGCAGTACTTC.

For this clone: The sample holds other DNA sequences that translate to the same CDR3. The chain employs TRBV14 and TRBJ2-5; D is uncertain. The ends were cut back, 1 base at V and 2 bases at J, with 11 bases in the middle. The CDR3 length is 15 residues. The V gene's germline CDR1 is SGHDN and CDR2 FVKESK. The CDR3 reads CASSQGGRGQETQYF. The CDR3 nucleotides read TGTGCCAGCAGCCAAGGAGGTCGAGGTCAAGAGACCCAGTACTTC.